These 7 T cell receptor beta chains share one sample of origin, sequenced in a study of PD-1 blockade in mismatch repair-deficient tumors. Using immunoSEQ multiplex PCR, the repertoire was profiled, and TCRdb retains in-frame clones only, with some absent. The repertoire consists of some 84,000 clones, with over 70% occurring once and the leading ten covering around 2.6%. The starting material was peripheral blood, obtained 12 weeks after starting pembrolizumab. These receptors all come from an adult with mismatch repair-deficient cancer.

V usage is TRBV7-9 and J usage is TRBJ1-3; D unresolved. In germline, CDR1 is SEHNR, CDR2 FQNEAQ (reference sequence). V was shortened by 1 base and J by 4 bases, with 8 bases between the two germline ends. The CDR3 is made up of 14 amino acids. The CDR3, as DNA: TGTGCCAGCAGCTTAGGAGGGCGGGGAAACACCATATATTTT. Translated, it gives CASSLGGRGNTIYF.

CDR3 coding DNA: TGTGCCAGTAGTGTCAGTAGCGGGATACCCTACAATGAGCAGTTCTTC. As protein: CASSVSSGIPYNEQFF. This chain joins TRBV19 and TRBJ2-1, with 8 positions matching TRBD2. This CDR3 is 16 amino acids long. V was clipped by 5 bases and J by 2 bases; unmatched bases: 8. CDR1 LNHDA and CDR2 SQIVND come from the germline V gene (reference sequence).

The chain joins TRBV7-2 to TRBJ2-2, with TRBD2 matching over 7 bases. J lost 5 bases, V lost 4 bases, and 1 base had no gene match. Germline V CDR1 and CDR2: SGHTA, FQGNSA. The CDR3 consists of 13 residues. DNA for the CDR3: TGTGCCAGCAGCTGGACTAGTACCGGGGAGCTGTTTTTT. As protein: CASSWTSTGELFF.

V and J are TRBV6-6 and TRBJ2-7; 9 bases align to TRBD1. V was clipped by 5 bases and J by 3 bases; unmatched bases: 2. CDR3 length: 13 amino acids. CDR1 is MNHNY, CDR2 SVGAGI, per germline (reference sequence). Here the CDR3 DNA reads TGTGCCAGCAGTGACAGGGGGAACTACGAGCAGTACTTC. Translating gives CASSDRGNYEQYF.

The chain carries TRBV27 and TRBJ2-5; a possible D gene is TRBD2 (7 bases). The germline V gene has CDR1 MNHEY and CDR2 SMNVEV (reference sequence). V was pared by 8 bases and J by 5 bases, with 18 bases between. The CDR3 runs to 14 residues. The CDR3: CASLTGGTGETQYF. The CDR3 DNA reads as TGTGCCAGCTTAACGGGAGGCACAGGGGAGACCCAGTACTTC.

This clone was detected a few times. The V gene is TRBV7-2, the J gene TRBJ2-2; possibly TRBD2 for D (6 bases). Germline values: CDR1 SGHTA, CDR2 FQGNSA. The V and J ends lost 4 bases and 6 bases respectively, with 24 bases between them. The CDR3 totals 18 residues. CDR3 amino acids: CASSYTSPSYGSSGELFF. CDR3 nucleotides: TGTGCCAGCAGCTACACGTCCCCGTCTTACGGGAGCTCCGGGGAGCTGTTTTTT.

The rearrangement joins TRBV5-1 to TRBJ1-1; D is unresolved. The CDR3 contains 13 residues. Trimming pared 4 bases from V and 1 base from J, leaving 8 bases between. The germline V gene encodes CDR1 SGHRS and CDR2 YFSETQ. The CDR3 sequence: CASSKIQNTEAFF. DNA for the CDR3: TGCGCCAGCAGCAAAATTCAGAACACTGAAGCTTTCTTT.